This TCR beta chain was retrieved from a study of shared T cell receptors in the human thymus. Data came from immunoSEQ multiplex PCR; TCRdb stores just in-frame clones and leaves some out. The table lists 700,000 or so clones, over 75% of them singletons, with 0.008% to 0.011% in the top ten. A further study also used this sample, focusing on human thymus T cells. That work contributes: Thymus tissue was removed during corrective cardiac surgery. Related work found strong thymic repertoire overlap between unrelated individuals.

This clonotype was obtained from a girl in the first two years of life with a congenital heart defect. The sequencing sample was made of thymocytes.

The CDR3 loop is CASRRKGAGANVLTF. The CDR3 bases are TGTGCCAGCAGACGTAAAGGGGCTGGGGCCAACGTCCTGACTTTC. V is TRBV7-6 and J is TRBJ2-6; tentative D call: TRBD1 (5 bases). The germline V gene has CDR1 SGHVS and CDR2 FNYEAQ. The V end was cut by 6 bases, the J end by 2 bases, with 11 bases between. This CDR3 has 15 amino acids.